A single sample gave rise to the 2 T cell receptor beta chains below, sequenced in a study of blood T cell repertoires in COVID-19. The method was immunoSEQ multiplex PCR; TCRdb's version includes in-frame clones alone and lacks a portion of them. This table has 62,000 or so clones, about 86% appearing once. The sample taken for sequencing was peripheral blood. The receptors come from a woman aged 55-75 years with acute or convalescent COVID-19.

In this sample, this clone turned up a few times. The identical CDR3 is also encoded by other nucleotide sequences in the sample. The gene calls are TRBV3-1 (or the pseudogene TRBV3-2) and TRBJ1-1; 10 positions agree with TRBD1. V shed 4 bases, J shed 6 bases, and the junction held 5 bases outside the gene matches. The CDR3 extends over 14 amino acids. Germline loops: CDR1 LGHDT, CDR2 YNNKEL (reference sequence). CDR3 sequence reads: CASSRLGQGAEAFF. CDR3 sequence (DNA): TGTGCCAGCAGCCGCTTAGGACAGGGGGCTGAAGCTTTCTTT.

This clone has a handful of counts. The rearrangement links TRBV5-4 to TRBJ2-2, with 10 nucleotides matching TRBD1. The CDR3 spans 16 residues. V dropped 4 bases and J dropped 5; count of bases not matched to a gene: 8. Per germline, CDR1 SGHNT and CDR2 YYREEE (reference sequence). CDR3 coding DNA: TGTGCCAGCAGCCACCGGACAGGGGGTAATACCGGGGAGCTGTTTTTT. Translated, it gives CASSHRTGGNTGELFF.